This T cell receptor beta chain was obtained from a study of PD-L1 blockade in urothelial cancer (dated by TCRdb to between 2016 and 2019). Notes on the research overall: Every patient began therapy in about 2014 and was given atezolizumab 1,200 mg intravenously every 3 weeks. Durable clinical benefit was defined as a progression-free survival longer than 6 months, and TCR features were additionally tested against progression-free survival and overall survival. In the same patients, pretreatment tumors underwent whole exome sequencing and RNA sequencing in addition to TCR sequencing. Blood samples gave median yields of about 150,000 T cells and 82,636 unique TCRs, along with a median clonality of around 0.075. Somatic, immune and clinical correlates of response to PD-L1 blockade with atezolizumab in urothelial cancer were the focus of an exploratory multi-omic analysis. Pretreatment blood TCR-seq was available for under 35 patients, at least one posttreatment blood collection was obtained for some 24 patients, and tumor TCR-seq was available for some 24 patients. Blood samples were analyzed at 3 weeks after treatment start (second dose) and at 6 weeks after treatment start. Nine patients reached durable clinical benefit, while 20 to 25 patients did not. Pretreatment tumor samples, along with matched peripheral blood collected serially before and after atezolizumab treatment, underwent TCR sequencing. An ECOG performance status of 0 or 1 was recorded for the patients, and 0 to 3 prior chemotherapy regimens had been received by the patients. About 90% of the roughly 29 patients were identified as males with urothelial cancer of bladder origin, and a prior smoking history was reported by 18 of 29 patients.

The cohort comprised 25 to 35 patients with locally advanced or metastatic urothelial carcinoma treated at Memorial Sloan Kettering on a trial protocol. Peripheral blood mononuclear cells were collected pretreatment and during treatment, with between 1 and 8 total time points per patient. The Qiagen DNeasy Blood extraction kit was used to purify genomic DNA from total PBMCs and from tumor samples. PBMCs were collected pretreatment and during treatment, and were isolated and stored as previously described. V loses 2 bases, J loses 1 base, and the germline ends lie 8 bases apart. The CDR3 sequence holds 15 residues, the cysteine and phenylalanine included. The kept DNA is CDR3 alone, 45 bases in frame from the first base. CDR1 SGHDN and CDR2 FVKESK are derived from the germline V gene. To estimate absolute template abundance from read counts, synthetic TCR analog templates were spiked into each PCR. Using the immunoSEQ assay, TCRbeta CDR3 regions were amplified from genomic DNA with bias-controlled V and J gene primers. Rearranged TCRbeta segments were sequenced at approximately 20X coverage. In the authors' own workflow: Clustering was used to correct sequencing errors, and CDR3s were annotated against IMGT so that V, D and J genes could be assigned. Downstream analyses used only productive TCRbeta rearrangements, leaving out any out-of-frame or stop-codon sequences. To compute clonality, Shannon entropy was normalized by the log of the number of unique productive sequences and then subtracted from one. Clones differing between time points or between blood and tumor were identified using Fisher's exact test with Benjamini-Hochberg correction, with an adjusted p below 0.01 applied as the threshold. TCRdb's version of the immuneACCESS table is confined to in-frame rearrangements and falls short of the full clone set. An unresolved V gene accounts for under half of the shortfall where checked; the remainder is of unknown origin. V, J and clone size are those of that table, while D and trimming were read from the DNA. Recorded for this sample are about 28,000 clones; 80% to 85% of them occurred a single time. About 1.9% of the sample goes to the ten largest clones.

This clone was recorded only once. Its antigen is currently not known. The record has no base qualities; no much larger clone is one base away. What the study reported, not specific to this receptor: Among patients with durable benefit, tumor-associated TCR clones showed greater expansion in peripheral blood 3 weeks after treatment started (n of about 20, p = 0.022). Because the sample size was small (n ≈ 27) and many exploratory analyses were performed, the results are intended to be hypothesis-generating. A pretreatment peripheral blood TCR clonality below the median was linked to improved progression-free and overall survival.

The TCR originated in a man aged 50 to 59 with urothelial cancer. The chain is assembled from TRBV14 and TRBJ2-2; the D gene remains uncertain. The sample was PBMCs, taken around atezolizumab (anti-PD-L1) treatment. The base sequence is TGTGCCAGCAGCCAACGTTACGGGAACACCGGGGAGCTGTTTTTT. Its protein product is CASSQRYGNTGELFF.